This TCR beta chain originates from a study of shared clonotypes between healthy human individuals. Overall study findings and caveats: Researchers found naive subsets generally carried larger estimated richness than memory subsets.

CDR3 length: 13 amino acids. CDR1 and CDR2 (germline): SNHLY, FYNNEI. With 6 bases removed from V and 2 bases from J, the gap between germline ends came to 10 bases. Assay: immunoSEQ multiplex PCR; the TCRdb copy retains only in-frame clones and omits some. The profile covers some 2.3 million clones, with 93% appearing a single time and 0.35% to 0.45% taken by the ten largest. As to this clone: The antigen is unknown.

Nashville, Tennessee was home to all donors, each a Caucasian adult. The source material was naive CD4+ T cells from PBMCs. Subset described: CD45RA+ positively selected. The TCR comes from a man aged 18-30 years in good health. Some clones in this sample may be carry-over from other donors' samples. The J gene is TRBJ1-2, the V gene TRBV2, with a possible D match to TRBD1 (5 bases). In nucleotides, the CDR3 is TGTGCCAGCAGGGGGGACCGAAACTATGGCTACACCTTC. The encoded protein is CASRGDRNYGYTF.